The rows below give T cell receptor beta chains drawn from one sample of a study of shared clonotypes between healthy human individuals. Assay used: immunoSEQ multiplex PCR; TCRdb lists only in-frame clones, some missing. Here the sample spans about 1.4 million clones, roughly 96% being singletons. What was sequenced was naive CD4+ T cells sorted from blood. All receptors come from a man between 25 and 39 years old in good health. The CDR3 runs from the conserved cysteine through the conserved F or W. A D gene is named only where the DNA matches it firmly. A row's size may be missing; if present it is once, few, many or a size class.

16	TRBD2	TRBV5-1	-	TRBJ2-3	TGCGCCAGCAGCTTGAGGCTAGCGGGCGACACAGATACGCAGTATTTT	CASSLRLAGDTDTQYF
13	TRBD2	TRBV7-9	-	TRBJ2-7	TGTGCCAGCAGCTTAGGTGCGGGGGACGAGCAGTACTTC	CASSLGAGDEQYF
13	TRBD1	TRBV2	once	TRBJ1-2	TGTGCCACCCGAGACAGGGAGGACTATGGCTACACCTTC	CATRDREDYGYTF
15	-	TRBV28	-	TRBJ1-2	TGTGCCAGCAGTTCTCAAAACTCCCCTTACTATGGCTACACCTTC	CASSSQNSPYYGYTF
15	-	TRBV7-3	-	TRBJ2-3	TGTGCCAGCAGCAACCTGGGACTTGACGGAGATACGCAGTATTTT	CASSNLGLDGDTQYF
13	-	TRBV9	-	TRBJ2-1	TGTGCCAGCAGCGTAGCTGGGACGGCCACGCAGTTCTTC	CASSVAGTATQFF
14	TRBD1	TRBV4-1	-	TRBJ1-4	TGCGCCAGCAGCCAAGGGGGACAGTATGAAAAACTGTTTTTT	CASSQGGQYEKLFF
21	TRBD2	TRBV27	once	TRBJ2-7	TGTGCCAGCAGTTTATTAAGGACTAGCGGGAGGGGGGTTCTCGGCTCCTACGAGCAGTACTTC	CASSLLRTSGRGVLGSYEQYF
16	TRBD1	TRBV5-1	-	TRBJ2-7	TGCGCCAGCAGCTTGGAACCCCAGGGGGTCTCCTACGAGCAGTACTTC	CASSLEPQGVSYEQYF
14	TRBD1	TRBV11-3	few	TRBJ1-1	TGTGCCAGCAGCTCCGGACAGGGACGTACTGAAGCTTTCTTT	CASSSGQGRTEAFF
17	-	TRBV28	-	TRBJ1-4	TGTGCCAGCAGTAAGGAACAGGGTATTTCAACTAATGAAAAACTGTTTTTT	CASSKEQGISTNEKLFF
13	-	TRBV10-3	-	TRBJ1-2	TGTGCCATCAGTGAGTCCCGGGCCTATGGCTACACCTTC	CAISESRAYGYTF
13	-	TRBV10-1	-	TRBJ2-7	TGCGCCAGCAGTGGACAGCCTAGCTACGAGCAGTACTTC	CASSGQPSYEQYF
16	TRBD2	TRBV10-2	-	TRBJ2-5	TGCGCCAGCAGCCTCCTAGCGGGAGAAGGGTTAGAGACCCAGTACTTC	CASSLLAGEGLETQYF
13	-	TRBV19	-	TRBJ1-1	TGTGCCAGTAGTATAGGGATGAACACTGAAGCTTTCTTT	CASSIGMNTEAFF
15	-	TRBV21-1	-	TRBJ2-7	TGTGCCAGCAGCAAAGTCGGGACAACGGGATACGAGCAGTACTTC	CASSKVGTTGYEQYF
12	-	TRBV5-1	-	TRBJ2-7	TGCGCCAGCAGCTTAATCGGGCGCGAGCAGTACTTC	CASSLIGREQYF
16	-	TRBV7-9	-	TRBJ2-1	TGTGCCAGCAGCTTAGCGGAGGGTAGGGCCCACAATGAGCAGTTCTTC	CASSLAEGRAHNEQFF
20	TRBD2	TRBV19	-	TRBJ2-7	TGTGCCAGTAGTATAGAAGGTCGACGGACTAGCGGGCTAAAATTCTACGAGCAGTACTTC	CASSIEGRRTSGLKFYEQYF
16	-	TRBV19	-	TRBJ2-1	TGTGCCAGTAGTATATCCTCCGCAGGAGCCTACAATGAGCAGTTCTTC	CASSISSAGAYNEQFF
11	-	TRBV20-1	-	TRBJ2-5	TGCAGTGCTAGAGCCGGAGAGACCCAGTACTTC	CSARAGETQYF
16	-	TRBV6-1	-	TRBJ2-6	TGTGCCAGCAGTGGACAACAGAGCTCTGGGGCCAACGTCCTGACTTTC	CASSGQQSSGANVLTF
15	-	TRBV30	-	TRBJ1-4	TGTGCCTGGAGTGTACCGACACCCTTGGGGGAAAAACTGTTTTTT	CAWSVPTPLGEKLFF
14	-	TRBV28	-	TRBJ1-5	TGTGCCAGCAGCAGTTTTATACCCGGACAGCCCCAGCATTTT	CASSSFIPGQPQHF
15	TRBD2	TRBV7-8	-	TRBJ2-2	TGTGCCAGCAGCATACGGGACTACAACACCGGGGAGCTGTTTTTT	CASSIRDYNTGELFF
16	TRBD1	TRBV5-4	once	TRBJ2-3	TGTGCCAGCAGCTTAAGGCCGGGACAGGGAGGGAGGGGTCAGTATTTT	CASSLRPGQGGRGQYF
11	-	TRBV2	-	TRBJ2-1	TGTGCCAGCAGTGATCGACTAGAGGAGTTCTTC	CASSDRLEEFF
12	-	TRBV5-1	-	TRBJ2-7	TGCGCCAGCAGCTTGTTCCCTTACGAGCAGTACTTC	CASSLFPYEQYF
16	-	TRBV7-3	-	TRBJ2-6	TGTGCCAGCAGCTCGAAACAGGGAGCTGGGGCCAACGTCCTGACTTTC	CASSSKQGAGANVLTF
15	TRBD1	TRBV10-1	-	TRBJ2-7	TGCGCCAGCAGTGAGTTACCGGGACAGGGCCACGAGCAGTACTTC	CASSELPGQGHEQYF
11	-	TRBV11-2	-	TRBJ2-5	TGTGCCAGCAGCTTAGGGTCCTCCCAGTACTTC	CASSLGSSQYF
15	-	TRBV5-1	-	TRBJ2-2	TGCGCCAGCAGCTTGGACAGACCGAACACCGGGGAGCTGTTTTTT	CASSLDRPNTGELFF
14	-	TRBV5-4	once	TRBJ2-1	TGTGCCAGCAGCGGTGGCGGCCTAGGAAATGAGCAGTTCTTC	CASSGGGLGNEQFF
14	TRBD1	TRBV5-1	-	TRBJ2-1	TGCGCCAGCAGCTTTCCCGGGACAGGGAATGAGCAGTTCTTC	CASSFPGTGNEQFF
16	TRBD2	TRBV28	-	TRBJ2-2	TGTGCCAGCAGAAGTGTAGCGGGAGGGTGGACCGGGGAGCTGTTTTTT	CASRSVAGGWTGELFF
12	-	TRBV9	-	TRBJ2-3	TGTGCCAGCAGCGTAAAGGGGGATACGCAGTATTTT	CASSVKGDTQYF
12	TRBD1	TRBV27	-	TRBJ2-1	TGTGCCAGCAGCTTGACAGGGTATGAGCAGTTCTTC	CASSLTGYEQFF
17	-	TRBV27	-	TRBJ2-5	TGTGCCAGCAGTTTACGCGTGAGTTCGCGGTGGTTGGAGACCCAGTACTTC	CASSLRVSSRWLETQYF
13	TRBD2	TRBV2	-	TRBJ2-7	TGTGCCAGCCGACCTAGCGGGAGCGCTGAGCAGTACTTC	CASRPSGSAEQYF
14	-	TRBV6-5	-	TRBJ2-7	TGTGCCAGCAGTTACTCGCAATCCTCCTACGAGCAGTACTTC	CASSYSQSSYEQYF
12	-	TRBV28	-	TRBJ1-2	TGTGCCAGCAGCCCAGGGGTTGGTGGCTACACCTTC	CASSPGVGGYTF
14	TRBD1	TRBV5-1	once	TRBJ2-5	TGCGCCAGCAGCTTAGGGCAGGGGGAAGAGACCCAGTACTTC	CASSLGQGEETQYF
15	TRBD2	TRBV27	-	TRBJ2-7	TGTGCCAGCAGTTTATACGGGAGGGCCAGTAACGAGCAGTACTTC	CASSLYGRASNEQYF
16	TRBD1	TRBV11-3	-	TRBJ2-2	TGTGCCAGCAGCTTAGCGGACAGGGGTAACACCGGGGAGCTGTTTTTT	CASSLADRGNTGELFF
15	-	TRBV25-1	-	TRBJ1-2	TGTGCCAGCAGTCAACGCGGGATACATAACTATGGCTACACCTTC	CASSQRGIHNYGYTF
16	-	TRBV7-2	-	TRBJ2-5	TGTGCCAGCAGCTTAGTCCGGGGGCAAGGCCAAGAGACCCAGTACTTC	CASSLVRGQGQETQYF
15	-	TRBV7-7	-	TRBJ2-4	TGTGCTAGCAGCCTTCCAGGGGCTGCCAAAAACATTCAGTACTTC	CASSLPGAAKNIQYF
16	TRBD2	TRBV9	-	TRBJ2-3	TGTGCCAGCAGCACCCAAGCGGGAGTTTCGCCAGATACGCAGTATTTT	CASSTQAGVSPDTQYF
11	-	TRBV20-1	-	TRBJ1-1	TGCAGTGCTAATAGGAACACTGAAGCTTTCTTT	CSANRNTEAFF
12	-	TRBV19	-	TRBJ2-7	TGTGCCAGTACCAGCAACAGGGACGAGCAGTACTTC	CASTSNRDEQYF
16	-	TRBV27	-	TRBJ2-3	TGTGCCAGCAGTTCTTATCTAGCAGGGTTGGAAGATACGCAGTATTTT	CASSSYLAGLEDTQYF
13	-	TRBV30	-	TRBJ2-7	TGTGCCTGGCAGGGGATTTCGTCCTACGAGCAGTACTTC	CAWQGISSYEQYF
13	-	TRBV28	-	TRBJ1-2	TGTGCCAGCAGACCCCCCGCGGCCTATGGCTACACCTTC	CASRPPAAYGYTF
17	TRBD2	TRBV28	-	TRBJ2-1	TGTGCCAGCAGTACACTAGCGGGGGAGGGGCCCTACAATGAGCAGTTCTTC	CASSTLAGEGPYNEQFF
11	-	TRBV6-1	-	TRBJ2-1	TGTGCCAGCAGTGGACACAATGAGCAGTTCTTC	CASSGHNEQFF